Sequencing of this TCR beta chain was carried out in a study of response to subunit inactivated influenza vaccine. TCRdb called the RT-PCR reads again in MiXCR, with one record for every CDR3 protein. The sample holds 550,000 to 600,000 distinct CDR3 sequences, about 11% seen once. V was clipped by 2 bases and J by 5 bases, with 9 bases between them. The germline V gene has CDR1 MNHEY and CDR2 SVGEGT. The CDR3 spans 14 residues. This receptor was obtained from a man between 45 and 60 years old who received an inactivated influenza vaccine. Sequencing was performed on PBMCs from blood, taken on the day of vaccination. This rearrangement joins TRBV6-2 or TRBV6-3 to TRBJ2-2; no clear D gene. The CDR3 region has the DNA TGTGCCAGCAGTTACGGGTCTAGTACCGGGGAGCTGTTTTTT. Translated: CASSYGSSTGELFF.